This T cell receptor beta chain comes out of a study of blood T cells in healthy people across ages. Remarks on this clonotype: The target antigen is unknown.

With a J-beta primer mix and a sample-barcoded 5' primer, a second PCR ran about 6 to 11 cycles. All cDNA molecules were each tagged by a template-switch adaptor with 12 random nucleotides. In TCRdb, the 5' RACE reads were re-called with MiXCR into one record per CDR3 protein. The profile shows roughly 1.4 million distinct CDR3 sequences, 59% of them singletons. V lost 2 bases to trimming and J lost 4 bases, with 15 bases between them. The CDR3 contains 15 residues. The germline CDR1 and CDR2 sequences are LNHDA and SQIVND (reference sequence). Study-wide results and limits: CMV status of donors was unknown, possibly confounding expanded clonotype changes.

The clonotype was recovered from a man between 18 and 35 years old in good health. The V and J genes are TRBV19 and TRBJ2-7, with a tentative D call TRBD1 (6 bases). What was sequenced was blood. CDR3 sequence: CASSISSGTKYEQYF. The CDR3 DNA sequence: TGTGCCAGTAGTATATCATCTGGGACAAAATACGAGCAGTACTTC.